This TCR beta chain was captured in a study of T cells in Graves' hyperthyroidism and ophthalmopathy. Overall study findings and caveats: Blood also contained most expanded thyroid clonotypes above 0.001. Ophthalmopathy and stable hyperthyroidism were separated by a 13 V-J model.

Authors of the study amplified TCR beta CDR3 regions from RNA transcripts. With the HTBI primer set, the TCR CDR3 went through a first round of RT-PCR. TCRdb processed the multiplex PCR reads anew with MiXCR; each CDR3 protein has one entry. The sample lists hundreds of thousands of distinct CDR3 sequences, approximately 14% occurring once. This clonotype came up many times. As yet, its antigen is unknown. The PBMCs studied were ones that came from 10 ml fresh peripheral blood. The sequencing input was blood. The sequence was collected from a woman aged 18-29 years with Graves' hyperthyroidism.

In nucleotides, the CDR3 is TGTGCCAGCAGCTTAGAAGCCGCGGGACTAGCCAATGAGCAGTTCTTC. Translated, it gives CASSLEAAGLANEQFF. This chain uses TRBV7-6 with TRBJ2-1, with 9 positions matching TRBD2. Trimming took 1 base from V and 6 from J; bases not matched to a gene: 7. CDR1 SGHVS and CDR2 FNYEAQ come from the germline V gene. This CDR3 is 16 amino acids long.